The present TCR beta chain was sequenced within a study of shared clonotypes between healthy human individuals. The table lists this clone with a few counts. Genomic DNA (from each subset) was split evenly across several immunoSEQ plates. The sequenced material, unsorted PBMC DNA, was run on ten immunoSEQ deep assay plates. The method was immunoSEQ multiplex PCR; TCRdb's version includes in-frame clones alone and lacks a portion of them. In the table there are roughly 500,000 clones, 76% of which are singletons. Each donor was a Caucasian adult residing in Nashville, Tennessee. Deletions cut 0 bases from V and 2 bases from J, with 11 bases between. Looked up from germline, CDR1 is SGHNT and CDR2 is YYREEE (reference sequence). CDR3 length: 16 amino acids.

The chain combines TRBV5-4 with TRBJ1-4; no definite D call. This sequence originates from a woman between 40 and 55 years old in good health. Some clones in this sample may be carry-over from other donors' samples. The sample taken for sequencing was PBMCs. The CDR3 bases are TGTGCCAGCAGCTTGGATAGAGTGCGTACTAATGAAAAACTGTTTTTT. This codes for CASSLDRVRTNEKLFF.